Given below is one T cell receptor beta chain in context. The target antigen is unknown. Clones were read by immunoSEQ multiplex PCR, and TCRdb kept only the in-frame ones, dropping some. The repertoire has about 110,000 clones, roughly 87% of them found once; the top ten carry 4.5% to 5.5%. The data stem from a study of T cell responses to AZD1222 COVID-19 vaccine. Whole-study results and caveats: White British people made up most donors, females outnumbered males, and clonal diversity was possibly underestimated.

The V end was cut by 4 bases, the J end by 10 bases, with 24 bases between. The CDR3 spans 16 residues. CDR1 is SGHAT, CDR2 FQDESV, per germline (reference sequence). The chain recombines TRBV11-1 with TRBJ2-3, with D possibly matching TRBD2 (5 bases). The clonotype comes from an adult in good health. Source: peripheral blood, taken on day 0 of AZD1222 vaccination. The DNA of the CDR3 is TGTGCCAGCAGCTCAAGCGACTATTACCCGATTGGGGCGCAGTATTTT. Protein product: CASSSSDYYPIGAQYF.